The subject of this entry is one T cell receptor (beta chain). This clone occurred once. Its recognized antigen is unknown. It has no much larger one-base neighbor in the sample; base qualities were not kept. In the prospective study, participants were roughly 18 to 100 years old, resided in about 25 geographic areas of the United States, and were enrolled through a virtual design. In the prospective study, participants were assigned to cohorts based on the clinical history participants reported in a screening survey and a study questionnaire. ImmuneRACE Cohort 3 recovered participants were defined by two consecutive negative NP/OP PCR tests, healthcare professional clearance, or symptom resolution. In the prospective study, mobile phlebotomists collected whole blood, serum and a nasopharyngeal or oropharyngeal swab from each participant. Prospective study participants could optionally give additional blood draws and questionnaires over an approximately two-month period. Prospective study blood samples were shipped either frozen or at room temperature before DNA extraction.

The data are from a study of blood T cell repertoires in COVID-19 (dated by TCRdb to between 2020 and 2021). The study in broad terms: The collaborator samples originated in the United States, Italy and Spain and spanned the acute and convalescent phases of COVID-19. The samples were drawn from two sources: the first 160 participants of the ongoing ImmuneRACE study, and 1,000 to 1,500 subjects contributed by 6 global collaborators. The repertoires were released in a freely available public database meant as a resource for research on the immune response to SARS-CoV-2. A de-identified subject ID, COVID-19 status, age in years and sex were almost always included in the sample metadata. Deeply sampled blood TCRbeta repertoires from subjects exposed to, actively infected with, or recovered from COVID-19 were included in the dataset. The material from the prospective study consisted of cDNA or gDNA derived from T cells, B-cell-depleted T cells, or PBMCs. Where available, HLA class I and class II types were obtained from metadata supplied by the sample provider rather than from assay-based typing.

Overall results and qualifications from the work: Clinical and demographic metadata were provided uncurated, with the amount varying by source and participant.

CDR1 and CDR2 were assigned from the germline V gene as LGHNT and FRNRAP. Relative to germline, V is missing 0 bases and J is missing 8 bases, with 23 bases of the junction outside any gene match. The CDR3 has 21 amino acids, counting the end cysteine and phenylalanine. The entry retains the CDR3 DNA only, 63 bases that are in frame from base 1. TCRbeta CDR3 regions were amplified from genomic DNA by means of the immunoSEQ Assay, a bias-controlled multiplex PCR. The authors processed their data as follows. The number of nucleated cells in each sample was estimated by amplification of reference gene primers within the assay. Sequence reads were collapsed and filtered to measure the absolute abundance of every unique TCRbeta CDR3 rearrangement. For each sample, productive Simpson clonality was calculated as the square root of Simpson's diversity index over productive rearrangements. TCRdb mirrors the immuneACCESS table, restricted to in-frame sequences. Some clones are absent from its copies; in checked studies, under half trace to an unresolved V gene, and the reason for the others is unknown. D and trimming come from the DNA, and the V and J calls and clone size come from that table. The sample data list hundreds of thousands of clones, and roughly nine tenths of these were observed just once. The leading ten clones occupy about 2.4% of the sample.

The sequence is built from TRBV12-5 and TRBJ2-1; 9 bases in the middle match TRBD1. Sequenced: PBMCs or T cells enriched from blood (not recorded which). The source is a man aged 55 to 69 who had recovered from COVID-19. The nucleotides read TGTGCTAGTGGTTTGGTAGTTTACCGGGACAGGGAAAGTCTGTTCCCCCATGAGCAGTTCTTC. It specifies CASGLVVYRDRESLFPHEQFF.